This TCR beta chain was captured by sequencing in a study of blood T cell repertoires in COVID-19. Study context: Sites across the United States, Italy and Spain contributed samples from acute and convalescent COVID-19.

Original processing notes: Reference gene primer amplification in the assay estimated nucleated cell counts. The data were produced by immunoSEQ multiplex PCR, yet TCRdb's version contains in-frame clones alone and is incomplete. V and J calls and clone size come straight from that table; D and trimming were deduced from the DNA. The table includes around 28,000 clones, 70% to 90% detected once. This CDR3 spans 15 amino acids. The V gene lost 2 bases and the J gene lost 0 bases, with 10 bases spanning the gap. The germline V gene encodes CDR1 SGHAT and CDR2 FQDESV (reference sequence). This chain links TRBV11-1 with TRBJ1-1, with unresolved D. The sequence derives from a human donor in a cohort sampled during active COVID-19. The sample comprised peripheral blood. The CDR3 reads CASSLTVEVNTEAFF. The DNA for the CDR3 is TGTGCCAGCAGCTTAACCGTCGAGGTGAACACTGAAGCTTTCTTT.